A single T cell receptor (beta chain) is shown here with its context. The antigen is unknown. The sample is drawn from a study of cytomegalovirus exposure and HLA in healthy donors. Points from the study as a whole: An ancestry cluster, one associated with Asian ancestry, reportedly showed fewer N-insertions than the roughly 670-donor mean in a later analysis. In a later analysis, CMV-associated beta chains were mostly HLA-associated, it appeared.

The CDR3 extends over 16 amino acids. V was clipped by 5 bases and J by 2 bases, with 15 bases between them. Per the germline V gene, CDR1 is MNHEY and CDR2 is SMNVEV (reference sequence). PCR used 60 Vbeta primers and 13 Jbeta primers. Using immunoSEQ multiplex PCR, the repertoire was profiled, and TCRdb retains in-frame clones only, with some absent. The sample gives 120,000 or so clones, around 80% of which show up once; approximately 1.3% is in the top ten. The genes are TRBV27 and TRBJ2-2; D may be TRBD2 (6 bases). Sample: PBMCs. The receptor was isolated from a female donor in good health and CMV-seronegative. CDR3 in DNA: TGTGCCAGCAGTATATATGGGGGACTTAACACCGGGGAGCTGTTTTTT. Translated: CASSIYGGLNTGELFF.